The present TCR beta chain was sequenced within a study of blood T cell repertoires in COVID-19. TCRdb's copy holds only in-frame clones and misses some; the assay was immunoSEQ multiplex PCR. The profile covers roughly 310,000 clones, with roughly nine tenths appearing a single time and approximately 2.5% taken by the ten largest. Germline assignment: CDR1 MDHEN and CDR2 SYDVKM. This CDR3 has 17 amino acids. V lost 3 bases to trimming and J lost 0 bases, with 17 bases between them. This TCR derives from a man aged 60 to 75 who had recovered from COVID-19. This sequence joins TRBV28 and TRBJ1-1, with D maybe TRBD1 (5 bases). The material sequenced was PBMCs or T cells enriched from blood (not recorded which). CDR3 DNA: TGTGCCAGCAGTTTCACAGGCCGCTCCATGATGAACACTGAAGCTTTCTTT. Amino acids: CASSFTGRSMMNTEAFF.